This TCR beta chain was captured in a study of T cells in Graves' hyperthyroidism and ophthalmopathy. Study outcomes and limitations: Ophthalmopathy was identified by the model a median about 6.4 months ahead of onset. Stable hyperthyroidism was told apart from ophthalmopathy by a model built on 13 V-J features.

From approximately 9.3 ml of fresh peripheral blood, PBMCs were isolated. Trimming at V came to 2 bases and at J to 9 bases, leaving 10 bases not matched to a gene. Germline V gives CDR1 MNHNS, CDR2 SASEGT. CDR3 length: 15 amino acids. Details on this clonotype: What it binds is unknown.

Template material for amplifying TCR beta CDR3 regions consisted of RNA transcripts. A set of HTBI primers served as the primers for a first-round RT-PCR of the TCR CDR3. Each CDR3 protein is one row after TCRdb ran MiXCR on the multiplex PCR reads. The sample shows fewer than 450,000 distinct CDR3 sequences, about a sixth of them seen only once. This TCR came from a woman aged 30 to 39 with Graves' hyperthyroidism that later progressed to Graves' ophthalmopathy. The chain recombines TRBV6-1 with TRBJ2-1; 7 bases match TRBD2. The specimen was blood. The CDR3 spells CASSERWDYYIEQFF. The CDR3 nucleotides are TGTGCCAGCAGTGAACGCTGGGACTACTATATTGAGCAGTTCTTC.